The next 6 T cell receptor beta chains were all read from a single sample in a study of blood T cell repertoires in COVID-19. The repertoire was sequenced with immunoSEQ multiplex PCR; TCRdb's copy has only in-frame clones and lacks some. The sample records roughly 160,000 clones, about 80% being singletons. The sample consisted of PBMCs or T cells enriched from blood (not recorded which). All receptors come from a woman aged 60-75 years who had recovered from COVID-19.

The CDR3 coding sequence is TGTGCCAGCAGCCACGGGACAGGGATGTATGGAGCTTTCTTT. It translates to CASSHGTGMYGAFF. The chain employs TRBV5-6 and TRBJ1-1, with 9 bases matching TRBD1. The ends lost 4 bases at V and 10 bases at J; junction bases unmatched: 11. The CDR3 has 14 amino acids. In germline, CDR1 is SGHDT, CDR2 YYEEEE. Using reference TRBV5-6 and TRBJ1-1 for the parts outside the CDR3, the full variable domain is DAGVTQSPTHLIKTRGQQVTLRCSPKSGHDTVSWYQQALGQGPQFIFQYYEEEERQRGNFPDRFSGHQFPNYSSELNVNALLLGDSALYLCASSHGTGMYGAFFGQGTRLTVV.

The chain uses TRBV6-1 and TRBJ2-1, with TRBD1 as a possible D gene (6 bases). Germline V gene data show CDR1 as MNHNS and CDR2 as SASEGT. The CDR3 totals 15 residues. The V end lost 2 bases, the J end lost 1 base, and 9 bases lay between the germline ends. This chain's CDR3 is CASSEKGTSYNEQFF. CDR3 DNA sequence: TGTGCCAGCAGTGAAAAGGGGACATCCTACAATGAGCAGTTCTTC.

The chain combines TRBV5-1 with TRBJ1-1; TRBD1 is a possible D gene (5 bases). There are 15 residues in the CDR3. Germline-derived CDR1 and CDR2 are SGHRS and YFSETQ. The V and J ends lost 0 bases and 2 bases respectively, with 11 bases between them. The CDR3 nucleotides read TGCGCCAGCAGCTTGGCTCTGGGGGGAAACACTGAAGCTTTCTTT. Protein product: CASSLALGGNTEAFF. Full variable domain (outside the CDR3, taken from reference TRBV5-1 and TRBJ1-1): KAGVTQTPRYLIKTRGQQVTLSCSPISGHRSVSWYQQTPGQGLQFLFEYFSETQRNKGNFPGRFSGRQFSNSRSEMNVSTLELGDSALYLCASSLALGGNTEAFFGQGTRLTVV.

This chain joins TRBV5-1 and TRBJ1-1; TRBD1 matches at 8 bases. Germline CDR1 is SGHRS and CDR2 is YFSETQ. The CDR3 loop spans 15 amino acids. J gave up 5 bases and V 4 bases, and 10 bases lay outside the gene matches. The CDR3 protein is CASSRSTGGETEAFF. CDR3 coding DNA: TGCGCCAGCAGCCGTTCAACAGGGGGAGAGACTGAAGCTTTCTTT.

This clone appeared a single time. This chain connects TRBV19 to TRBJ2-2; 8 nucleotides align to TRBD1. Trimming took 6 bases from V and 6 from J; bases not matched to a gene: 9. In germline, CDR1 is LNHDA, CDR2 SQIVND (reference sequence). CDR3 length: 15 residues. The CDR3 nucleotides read TGTGCCAGTAGCCCGGACAGGGTAACTGCCGGGGAGCTGTTTTTT. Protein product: CASSPDRVTAGELFF.

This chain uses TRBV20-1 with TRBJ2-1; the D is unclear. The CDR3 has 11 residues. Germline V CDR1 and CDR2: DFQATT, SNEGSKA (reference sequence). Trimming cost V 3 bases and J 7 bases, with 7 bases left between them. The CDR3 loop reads CSARASNEQFF. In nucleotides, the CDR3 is TGCAGTGCTAGGGCTAGTAATGAGCAGTTCTTC.